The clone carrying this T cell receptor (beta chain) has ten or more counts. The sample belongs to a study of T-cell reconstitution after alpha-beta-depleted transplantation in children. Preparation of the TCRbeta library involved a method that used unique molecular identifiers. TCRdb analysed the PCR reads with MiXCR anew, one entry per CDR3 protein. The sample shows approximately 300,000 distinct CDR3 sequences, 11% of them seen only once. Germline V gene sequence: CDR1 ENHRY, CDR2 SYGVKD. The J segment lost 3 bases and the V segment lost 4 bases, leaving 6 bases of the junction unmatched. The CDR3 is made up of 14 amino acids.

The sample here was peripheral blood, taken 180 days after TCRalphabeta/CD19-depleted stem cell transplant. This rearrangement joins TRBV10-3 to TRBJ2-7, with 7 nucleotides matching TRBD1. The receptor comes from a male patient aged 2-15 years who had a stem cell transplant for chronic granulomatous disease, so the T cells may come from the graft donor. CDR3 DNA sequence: TGTGCCATCAGTGTCCGGGACAGCCTCTACGAGCAGTACTTC. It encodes CAISVRDSLYEQYF.